The sequence of this TCR beta chain was determined in a study of CXCR3-negative and CXCR3-positive naive CD8 T cells. A remark on this clonotype: Its specificity is unknown.

All TRB cDNA libraries came from 5' RACE performed with UMI labels. After re-calling the 5' RACE reads, TCRdb lists one entry per CDR3 protein, DNA absent. Its table lists around 61,000 distinct CDR3 sequences. General study points: Naive cells with CXCR3 showed TRB CDR3s that were more hydrophobic than those in CXCR3-negative naive cells.

Germline V gives CDR1 MNHEY, CDR2 SVGEGT. This CDR3 comprises 15 residues. The chain combines TRBV6-2 or TRBV6-3 with TRBJ2-2; TCRdb picks TRBD1, but there is no DNA to check that call. The sequenced sample was naive CXCR3+ CD8+ T cells from blood. Subset reported: CD45RO-CCR7+CD27+CD95- naive CD8+ T cells expressing CXCR3 (TNR3+). The receptor was derived from a human donor in good health. Some clones in this sample may be carry-over from other donors' samples. This chain's CDR3 is CASSLPGTGTGELFF.